Listed below are T cell receptor beta chains from one sample, sequenced in a study of regulatory T cells in long-lasting Graves disease. A single record per CDR3 protein comes from TCRdb applying MiXCR to the multiplex PCR reads. The sample consists of 500,000 to 800,000 distinct CDR3 sequences, 30% of them appearing once. The material sequenced was peripheral blood mononuclear cells (PBMCs), taken when the disease was refractory, from a patient treated with antithyroid drugs. Receptors originate from a female donor with Graves disease. Each CDR3 is given with its conserved first and last residue. The order of the fields is D gene, CDR3 length, J gene, V gene, clone size, CDR3 protein, CDR3 DNA. D genes are given only for firm matches. Some rows have no size entry. The others give once, few or many, or a class for an expanded clone.

>TRBD1|14|TRBJ2-2|TRBV6-5|once
CASSSNRGPGELFF
TGTGCCAGCAGTTCCAACAGGGGGCCCGGGGAGCTGTTTTTT
>TRBD1|14|TRBJ1-2|TRBV6-5|many
CASSSTGDHYGYTF
TGTGCCAGCAGTTCTACAGGGGATCACTATGGCTACACCTTC
>-|15|TRBJ1-1|TRBV20-1|-
CSARDFSHAGTEAFF
TGCAGTGCTAGAGATTTCAGTCACGCGGGCACTGAAGCTTTCTTT
>TRBD2|14|TRBJ2-7|TRBV11-2|-
CASSLVVAGNEQYF
TGTGCCAGCAGCTTAGTTGTAGCGGGAAACGAGCAGTACTTC
>TRBD1|14|TRBJ1-1|TRBV24-1|-
CATRDEDREDEAFF
TGTGCCACCAGGGATGAGGACAGGGAGGATGAAGCTTTCTTT
>TRBD1|14|TRBJ2-7|TRBV19|-
CASSPGTGGNEQYF
TGTGCCAGCAGCCCGGGGACAGGGGGTAACGAGCAGTACTTC
>-|14|TRBJ1-2|TRBV10-3|-
CAISEIRGGYGYTF
TGTGCCATCAGTGAGATTAGGGGGGGCTATGGCTACACCTTC
>-|15|TRBJ2-2|TRBV7-9|-
CASSLRRENTGELFF
TGTGCCAGCAGCTTACGGAGAGAGAACACCGGGGAGCTGTTTTTT
>TRBD2|14|TRBJ2-7|TRBV4-1|once
CASSQLAALYEQYF
TGCGCCAGCAGCCAACTAGCGGCTCTCTACGAGCAGTACTTC
>-|14|TRBJ2-4|TRBV6-5|few
CASSYDDTQNIQYF
TGTGCCAGCAGTTACGATGACACCCAAAACATTCAGTACTTC
>-|16|TRBJ1-2|TRBV13|few
CASSWRRKLANYGYTF
TGTGCCAGCAGCTGGAGACGGAAATTAGCTAACTATGGCTACACCTTC
>TRBD2|17|TRBJ2-1|TRBV28|few
CASSSSLMAGGQHEQFF
TGTGCCAGCAGTTCCTCGTTGATGGCGGGAGGGCAGCATGAGCAGTTCTTC
>TRBD1|16|TRBJ2-7|TRBV7-2|few
CASSSWDRLDSYEQYF
TGTGCCAGCAGCTCCTGGGACAGACTCGACTCCTACGAGCAGTACTTC
>TRBD1|14|TRBJ1-5|TRBV30|-
CAWRGQGGHQPQHF
TGTGCCTGGAGGGGACAGGGAGGACATCAGCCCCAGCATTTT